Listed below are T cell receptor beta chains from one sample, sequenced in a study of OX40 agonist ivuxolimab in advanced cancers. Sequenced by immunoSEQ multiplex PCR; TCRdb stores in-frame clones only, minus some. The sample yields tens of thousands of clones, approximately 90% seen once. The specimen was CD4+ or CD8+ T cells sorted from blood, collected in a trial of the OX40 agonist ivuxolimab. The receptor source for this set is an adult with an advanced solid tumor such as melanoma, head and neck, liver or kidney cancer. Each CDR3 is given without its conserved first and last residue. A D gene is named only where the DNA matches it firmly.

CDR3 protein: ASSPLGPNQPQH; J gene: TRBJ1-5; D gene: NA; V gene: TRBV7-9
CDR3 protein: ASSPGFYDGYT; J gene: TRBJ1-2; D gene: NA; V gene: TRBV6-5
CDR3 protein: ASSLARTFGGEKLF; J gene: TRBJ1-4; D gene: NA; V gene: TRBV7-8
CDR3 protein: AWGGRGKNTEAF; J gene: TRBJ1-1; D gene: NA; V gene: TRBV30
CDR3 protein: ASREAASNSYEQY; J gene: TRBJ2-7; D gene: NA; V gene: TRBV5-5
CDR3 protein: ASSIRLQNTEAF; J gene: TRBJ1-1; D gene: NA; V gene: TRBV5-4
CDR3 protein: ASLSGSYEQY; J gene: TRBJ2-7; D gene: NA; V gene: TRBV6-1
CDR3 protein: ASREPGQGIETQY; J gene: TRBJ2-5; D gene: TRBD1; V gene: TRBV6-5
CDR3 protein: ASSIQRGANTGELF; J gene: TRBJ2-2; D gene: TRBD2; V gene: TRBV19
CDR3 protein: ASSVASGGQETQY; J gene: TRBJ2-5; D gene: TRBD2; V gene: TRBV9
CDR3 protein: ASSWTGLNYGYT; J gene: TRBJ1-2; D gene: TRBD1; V gene: TRBV6-5
CDR3 protein: ASSLSNRFRYEQY; J gene: TRBJ2-7; D gene: NA; V gene: TRBV5-1
CDR3 protein: ASSFSIRDRGRDEQF; J gene: TRBJ2-1; D gene: TRBD1; V gene: TRBV5-1
CDR3 protein: ASNRADSPLH; J gene: TRBJ1-6; D gene: NA; V gene: TRBV19
CDR3 protein: ASSYSRASSGNTIY; J gene: TRBJ1-3; D gene: NA; V gene: TRBV6-5
CDR3 protein: ASSLKTSYGYT; J gene: TRBJ1-2; D gene: NA; V gene: TRBV5-1
CDR3 protein: ASRSGEFGANVLT; J gene: TRBJ2-6; D gene: NA; V gene: TRBV27
CDR3 protein: ASSSEAGKTQY; J gene: TRBJ2-5; D gene: NA; V gene: TRBV6-4
CDR3 protein: ASSPRMRDTIY; J gene: TRBJ1-3; D gene: NA; V gene: TRBV7-2
CDR3 protein: ASSSDITAGELF; J gene: TRBJ2-2; D gene: NA; V gene: TRBV5-6
CDR3 protein: ASSPGTVNTEAF; J gene: TRBJ1-1; D gene: NA; V gene: TRBV27
CDR3 protein: AISEARGGSGANVLT; J gene: TRBJ2-6; D gene: NA; V gene: TRBV10-3
CDR3 protein: AWMGQRGQPQH; J gene: TRBJ1-5; D gene: TRBD1; V gene: TRBV30
CDR3 protein: ASSIVGSGVQDTQY; J gene: TRBJ2-3; D gene: TRBD2; V gene: TRBV19
CDR3 protein: ASSEPHWNTEAF; J gene: TRBJ1-1; D gene: NA; V gene: TRBV2
CDR3 protein: ASSSGNTEAF; J gene: TRBJ1-1; D gene: NA; V gene: TRBV5-4
CDR3 protein: SVVGQMNTEAF; J gene: TRBJ1-1; D gene: NA; V gene: TRBV29-1
CDR3 protein: ASSQDRGGPTDTQY; J gene: TRBJ2-3; D gene: TRBD2; V gene: TRBV4-3
CDR3 protein: ASSPGQGLTGELF; J gene: TRBJ2-2; D gene: TRBD1; V gene: TRBV18
CDR3 protein: ASGLVKGQGNQPQH; J gene: TRBJ1-5; D gene: TRBD1; V gene: TRBV12-5
CDR3 protein: ASSIAPRGRPINYGYT; J gene: TRBJ1-2; D gene: TRBD1; V gene: TRBV19
CDR3 protein: ASKGSENSPLH; J gene: TRBJ1-6; D gene: NA; V gene: TRBV2
CDR3 protein: ASSPPGGITEAF; J gene: TRBJ1-1; D gene: NA; V gene: TRBV5-4
CDR3 protein: ASSPVPANTGELF; J gene: TRBJ2-2; D gene: NA; V gene: TRBV18
CDR3 protein: ASRRGTGGGSTEAF; J gene: TRBJ1-1; D gene: TRBD1; V gene: TRBV6-4
CDR3 protein: ASSQAGPTYEQY; J gene: TRBJ2-7; D gene: NA; V gene: TRBV5-6
CDR3 protein: ASSEDLTPYNSPLH; J gene: TRBJ1-6; D gene: NA; V gene: TRBV2
CDR3 protein: ASSEMTRKAKNIQY; J gene: TRBJ2-4; D gene: NA; V gene: TRBV6-1
CDR3 protein: ASSLMGDEQF; J gene: TRBJ2-1; D gene: NA; V gene: TRBV7-9
CDR3 protein: ASSFGMVETQY; J gene: TRBJ2-5; D gene: NA; V gene: TRBV7-6
CDR3 protein: ASSLEAGDGYT; J gene: TRBJ1-2; D gene: NA; V gene: TRBV5-1
CDR3 protein: AIRAGLAGGVQY; J gene: TRBJ2-5; D gene: TRBD2; V gene: TRBV10-3
CDR3 protein: ASSQPRGSSQPQH; J gene: TRBJ1-5; D gene: TRBD1; V gene: TRBV19
CDR3 protein: ASTLWPSSYEQY; J gene: TRBJ2-7; D gene: NA; V gene: TRBV6-5
CDR3 protein: ASSPRLLQETQY; J gene: TRBJ2-5; D gene: NA; V gene: TRBV18
CDR3 protein: ASIYGGTDTQY; J gene: TRBJ2-3; D gene: NA; V gene: TRBV2